The 16 T cell receptor beta chains below were found in one sample sequenced in a study of cytomegalovirus exposure and HLA in healthy donors. The study ran its PCR with 60 Vbeta and 13 Jbeta primers. The assay was immunoSEQ multiplex PCR, and TCRdb's table has in-frame clones only and misses some. Altogether about 35,000 clones are present, 80% being singletons, with the ten largest covering around 5.8%. Material: PBMCs. These receptors were taken from a male donor in good health and CMV-seronegative.

The CDR3 DNA follows: TGTGCCAGCAGTTACACCGACAGGCCAACTAATGAAAAACTGTTTTTT. Amino acids: CASSYTDRPTNEKLFF. V is TRBV6-5 and J is TRBJ1-4; D might be TRBD1 (6 bases). This CDR3 has 16 residues. V was shortened by 2 bases and J by 0 bases, with 10 bases between the two germline ends. Germline V gene data show CDR1 as MNHEY and CDR2 as SVGAGI.

The chain uses TRBV6-5 and TRBJ1-5, with D possibly being TRBD1 (6 bases). The CDR3 contains 15 residues. Trimming pared 7 bases from V and 6 bases from J, leaving 19 bases between. From germline, CDR1 is MNHEY and CDR2 SVGAGI. The CDR3 DNA reads TGTGCCAGCAAGCCCGACAGGTTCCTTGCTCAGCCCCAGCATTTT. This codes for CASKPDRFLAQPQHF.

The rearrangement links TRBV6-6 to TRBJ1-6; 9 nucleotides align to TRBD1. Trimming at V came to 5 bases and at J to 10 bases, leaving 9 bases not matched to a gene. Germline CDR1 and CDR2: MNHNY and SVGAGI (reference sequence). The CDR3 spans 15 residues. CDR3 protein: CASSAPGQGRSPLHF. CDR3 DNA sequence: TGTGCCAGCAGTGCCCCGGGACAGGGTCGGTCACCCCTCCACTTT.

This rearrangement joins TRBV6-1 to TRBJ2-1; 9 bases line up with TRBD1. V shed 3 bases and J 2 bases; nucleotides not matched to a gene: 2. Germline V lookup: CDR1 MNHNS, CDR2 SASEGT. The CDR3 totals 15 residues. Here the CDR3 reads CASSEGQGAYNEQFF. DNA of the CDR3: TGTGCCAGCAGTGAGGGACAGGGCGCCTACAATGAGCAGTTCTTC.

This sequence joins TRBV30 and TRBJ1-2; TRBD1 aligns across 7 bases. The CDR3 length is 16 residues. The V gene's germline CDR1 is GTSNPN and CDR2 SVGIG (reference sequence). The junction had 16 bases not matched to a gene; V was cut back by 1 base and J by 8 bases. This chain's CDR3 is CAWSDGQAPVLWGYTF. CDR3 bases: TGTGCCTGGAGTGACGGACAGGCCCCAGTGCTTTGGGGCTACACCTTC.

The rearrangement links TRBV27 to TRBJ2-3, with TRBD1 matching 8 bases. The CDR3 is 15 residues long. Per germline, CDR1 MNHEY and CDR2 SMNVEV (reference sequence). Trimming removed 5 bases from V and 5 bases from J; junction bases left unmatched: 9. CDR3 in DNA: TGTGCCAGCAGTCTCGAGGACAGGGTTGGAGATACGCAGTATTTT. Amino acid sequence: CASSLEDRVGDTQYF.

This rearrangement joins TRBV6-5 to TRBJ2-2; maybe TRBD1 (6 bases). Trimming stripped 2 bases from V and 0 bases from J, with 7 bases between. Germline V CDR1 and CDR2: MNHEY, SVGAGI. This CDR3 spans 15 amino acids. CDR3 in DNA: TGTGCCAGCAGTTACCGGACAGCGAACACCGGGGAGCTGTTTTTT. As protein: CASSYRTANTGELFF.

The genes are TRBV30 and TRBJ1-2, with 8 bases that match TRBD1. The trim removed 8 bases at V and 5 bases at J, leaving 10 bases unmatched. The germline CDR1 and CDR2 sequences are GTSNPN and SVGIG (reference sequence). The CDR3 runs to 13 residues. CDR3 amino acids: CAAGSGGRYGYTF. Here the CDR3 DNA reads TGTGCCGCAGGTTCAGGGGGCCGGTATGGCTACACCTTC.

The CDR3: CASSFSGGPVTGELFF. In DNA, the CDR3 is TGTGCCAGCAGCTTTAGCGGGGGGCCCGTGACCGGGGAGCTGTTTTTT. The chain combines TRBV7-6 with TRBJ2-2; 10 bases agree with TRBD2. The junction had 6 bases not matched to a gene; V was cut back by 3 bases and J by 5 bases. Germline V gene data show CDR1 as SGHVS and CDR2 as FNYEAQ. This CDR3 has 16 residues.

This chain connects TRBV5-1 to TRBJ1-1, with a possible D match to TRBD1 (6 bases). The CDR3 loop spans 14 amino acids. CDR1 and CDR2 from the germline V gene are SGHRS and YFSETQ. Deletions cut 0 bases from V and 1 base from J, with 7 bases between. CDR3 DNA sequence: TGCGCCAGCAGCTTGGGGGGGCAGAACACTGAAGCTTTCTTT. It codes for CASSLGGQNTEAFF.

This clone was seen more than once but under ten times. The chain joins TRBV5-4 to TRBJ1-2; the D is unclear. V dropped 1 base and J dropped 2 bases, with 9 bases sitting between them. This CDR3 is 14 amino acids long. Looked up from germline, CDR1 is SGHNT and CDR2 is YYREEE (reference sequence). The CDR3 protein is CASSLRGSNYGYTF. The CDR3 DNA sequence: TGTGCCAGCAGCTTGCGGGGATCAAACTATGGCTACACCTTC.

The chain carries TRBV10-2 and TRBJ1-1; 7 bases match TRBD1. Trimming took 8 bases from V and 2 from J; bases not matched to a gene: 5. Per germline, CDR1 WSHSY and CDR2 SAAADI. This CDR3 has 13 residues. CDR3 region: CASATGKNTEAFF. In DNA form, the CDR3 reads TGCGCCAGCGCGACAGGGAAAAACACTGAAGCTTTCTTT.

The chain couples TRBV7-6 to TRBJ1-1; D may be TRBD1 (5 bases). Germline V gene lookup returns CDR1 SGHVS and CDR2 FNYEAQ. CDR3 length: 15 amino acids. Between the trimmed V and J ends, which lost 5 bases and 1 base, there was a span of 14 bases. The CDR3: CASSQLGGTNTEAFF. CDR3 in DNA: TGTGCCAGCAGCCAACTCGGGGGGACGAACACTGAAGCTTTCTTT.

J is TRBJ1-1 and V is TRBV6-5, with a tentative D call TRBD1 (6 bases). Trimming left V 4 bases short and J 0 bases short, with 12 bases between. Germline values: CDR1 MNHEY, CDR2 SVGAGI. This CDR3 is built from 15 residues. CDR3 residues: CASSFGQTMNTEAFF. CDR3 coding DNA: TGTGCCAGCAGTTTTGGACAGACCATGAACACTGAAGCTTTCTTT.

This clone was observed a few times. V gene TRBV5-1 combines with J gene TRBJ1-3; tentatively, D is TRBD1 (6 bases). With 7 bases removed from V and 0 bases from J, the gap between germline ends came to 11 bases. CDR1 SGHRS and CDR2 YFSETQ come from the germline V gene. This CDR3 has 14 residues. The CDR3 is CASGDKSSGNTIYF. CDR3 DNA: TGCGCCAGCGGGGACAAGAGCTCTGGAAACACCATATATTTT.

The V gene is TRBV9, the J gene TRBJ1-6, with a possible D match to TRBD1 (5 bases). V was clipped by 0 bases and J by 7 bases, with 14 bases between them. Germline V lookup: CDR1 SGDLS, CDR2 YYNGEE. The CDR3 extends over 16 amino acids. The CDR3 loop is CASSVAETGLNSPLHF. CDR3 coding DNA: TGTGCCAGCAGCGTAGCGGAAACAGGACTAAATTCACCCCTCCACTTT.